The clone carrying this T cell receptor (beta chain) was counted many times. Its antigen is not identified. The CDR3 contains 13 residues. Germline CDR1 and CDR2: SGHVS and FQNEAQ. V lost 8 bases and J 1 base, leaving 9 bases between the germline ends. Specified time point: newly diagnosed GD, antithyroid drugs for less than 3 months. Construction of the TCR library relied on RNA isolated from PBMCs. Assembly of TCR beta libraries relied on iRepertoire HTBI primers together with Arm-PCR of CDR3 regions. How the authors handled the data: Identification of gene segments yielded around 64 TRBV and about 14 TRBJ across samples. A single record per CDR3 protein comes from TCRdb applying MiXCR to the multiplex PCR reads. Here the V and J calls rest on TCRdb's processing, not on the authors' analysis. This sample has 250,000 or so distinct CDR3 sequences, with roughly a fifth found just once. This sample was included in a study of regulatory T cells in long-lasting Graves disease. Study as a whole: Freshly diagnosed Graves' patients had used antithyroid drugs for under 3 months.

Whole-study findings and limits: Persistent disease samples used TRBV28, TRBJ1-2 and TRBJ2-5 preferentially.

This specimen was peripheral blood mononuclear cells (PBMCs), taken at new diagnosis, from a patient treated with antithyroid drugs. The chain combines TRBV7-8 with TRBJ1-5, with D unclear. The receptor's source is a female donor with Graves disease. As DNA, the CDR3 is TGTGCCAGCGGGATGGGGAGCAATCAGCCCCAGCATTTT. Its translation is CASGMGSNQPQHF.